This T cell receptor (beta chain) comes out of a study of blood T cell repertoires in COVID-19. Background on the study: Acute and convalescent COVID-19 specimens originated in the United States, Italy and Spain. The analysed material was cDNA or gDNA that came from T cells, B-cell-depleted T cells, or PBMCs.

Method: immunoSEQ multiplex PCR; TCRdb's copy keeps in-frame clones and lacks some. Found here are about 150,000 clones, 76% of them singletons; the top ten hold more than 3%. This CDR3 spans 17 amino acids. CDR1 is SGHRS and CDR2 is YFSETQ in the germline V gene. The V gene lost 2 bases and the J gene lost 1 base, with 18 bases spanning the gap. The sample comprised peripheral blood. The sequence came from a woman aged 80 or over with acute or convalescent COVID-19. J is TRBJ1-2 and V is TRBV5-1; D is undetermined. CDR3 DNA: TGCGCCAGCAGCTTCCCAATTACCAACGGTGTTAACTATGGCTACACCTTC. This translates into CASSFPITNGVNYGYTF.